Listed here are 27 T cell receptor beta chains from one sample, sequenced in a study of Ad26.COV2.S vaccination and SARS-CoV-2 variants. Repertoires were generated with immunoSEQ multiplex PCR, while TCRdb's copy carries only in-frame clones and drops some. The table shows about 370,000 clones, with approximately 89% occurring only once. Stated treatment: some 19 received Ad26.COV2.S at low or high dose, single or two shots; several received placebo; per-sample allocation not given. The samples were gathered on day 63 after the first injection of vaccine or placebo. The sample here was peripheral blood, taken in a trial of Ad26.COV2.S vaccine versus placebo. The receptors come from a person aged 18-60 years who received the Ad26.COV2.S COVID-19 vaccine or a placebo.

This clone was seen only once. The chain carries TRBV19 and TRBJ2-2; D gene ambiguous. V dropped 0 bases and J dropped 0 bases, with 2 bases sitting between them. The length of the CDR3 is 14 residues. Germline CDR1 and CDR2: LNHDA and SQIVND (reference sequence). Here the CDR3 reads CASSIEANTGELFF. The CDR3 DNA reads as TGTGCCAGTAGTATAGAGGCGAACACCGGGGAGCTGTTTTTT.

The V and J genes are TRBV2 and TRBJ1-4; TRBD1 agrees at 8 bases. Germline CDR1 is SNHLY and CDR2 is FYNNEI. This CDR3 is 15 amino acids long. Losses at the gene ends were 6 bases for V and 7 bases for J; bases not matched to a gene: 10. Here the CDR3 DNA reads TGTGCCAGCAGAGCCTCGACAGGGGTTGGTGAAAAACTGTTTTTT. As protein: CASRASTGVGEKLFF.

Written as DNA, the CDR3 is TGCGCCAGCAGCCACCTAGTTAATGAAAAACTGTTTTTT. Amino acids: CASSHLVNEKLFF. The rearrangement uses TRBV4-3 and TRBJ1-4, with D uncertain. V was shortened by 3 bases and J by 4 bases, with 6 bases between the two germline ends. Germline CDR1 is LGHNA and CDR2 is YSLEER. This CDR3 contains 13 residues.

The gene calls are TRBV19 and TRBJ2-2, with D perhaps TRBD2 (5 bases). CDR1 LNHDA and CDR2 SQIVND come from the germline V gene (reference sequence). Trimming pared 7 bases from V and 6 bases from J, leaving 12 bases between. This CDR3 is built from 13 residues. The CDR3 nucleotides read TGTGCCAGTATTGAGGGTTCGGCCGGGGAGCTGTTTTTT. Its protein product is CASIEGSAGELFF.

DNA of the CDR3: TGTGCCACCAGTGAGGCCGCGAGCGGGGGGACTAACTATGGCTACACCTTC. Amino acid sequence: CATSEAASGGTNYGYTF. This chain joins TRBV24-1 and TRBJ1-2, with a tentative D call TRBD1 (5 bases). V was clipped by 4 bases and J by 0 bases, with 17 bases between them. The CDR3 is made up of 17 amino acids. Germline V gives CDR1 KGHDR, CDR2 SFDVKD.

This sequence joins TRBV10-1 and TRBJ2-3; D possibly matches TRBD1 or TRBD2 (5 bases each). The germline V and J ends were trimmed by 0 bases and 6 bases, with 16 bases remaining between them. The germline V gene encodes CDR1 WNHNN and CDR2 SYGVQD (reference sequence). The CDR3 runs 16 residues. The DNA for the CDR3 is TGCGCCAGCAGTGAGTCGATGGGGGATTTGGGGGATACGCAGTATTTT. Translated: CASSESMGDLGDTQYF.

The chain uses TRBV7-9 and TRBJ2-5, with D tentatively TRBD1 or TRBD2 (6 bases each). The V gene's germline CDR1 is SEHNR and CDR2 FQNEAQ (reference sequence). This CDR3 spans 17 amino acids. Between the trimmed V and J ends, which lost 10 bases and 1 base, there was a span of 25 bases. CDR3 amino acids: CATTGAIGRQPQETQYF. DNA for the CDR3: TGTGCCACCACGGGGGCTATCGGTCGACAGCCCCAAGAGACCCAGTACTTC.

The CDR3, as DNA: TGTGCCAGTGCCAGGTTGGGCGAAAAACTGTTTTTT. Translating it yields CASARLGEKLFF. The chain recombines TRBV19 with TRBJ1-4, with D hard to call. The germline CDR1 and CDR2 sequences are LNHDA and SQIVND (reference sequence). The CDR3 spans 12 residues. V was pared by 8 bases and J by 8 bases, with 12 bases between.

The gene calls are TRBV6-5 and TRBJ2-1; D not resolved. The CDR3 length is 15 residues. In germline, CDR1 is MNHEY, CDR2 SVGAGI. Trimming removed 6 bases from V and 7 bases from J, with 19 bases in between. The DNA for the CDR3 is TGTGCCAGCAGAGTTACCCTCCTCCCCTCAAATGAGCAGTTCTTC. This translates into CASRVTLLPSNEQFF.

The chain uses TRBV30 and TRBJ1-2, with D tentatively TRBD1 (5 bases). The germline gives CDR1 GTSNPN, CDR2 SVGIG (reference sequence). The V end was cut by 0 bases, the J end by 5 bases, with 16 bases between. There are 15 residues in the CDR3. The CDR3 coding sequence is TGTGCCTGGAGTGTCCCCGGACGGGACGGGTATGGCTACACCTTC. Amino acid sequence: CAWSVPGRDGYGYTF.

The rearrangement links TRBV27 to TRBJ1-2; D gene uncertain. V lost 0 bases and J lost 4, with 12 bases in between. Per the germline V gene, CDR1 is MNHEY and CDR2 is SMNVEV (reference sequence). This CDR3 has 15 residues. CDR3 amino acids: CASSLSNPSSYGYTF. CDR3 nucleotide sequence: TGTGCCAGCAGTTTATCGAACCCAAGCTCCTATGGCTACACCTTC.

This chain connects TRBV5-1 to TRBJ1-1; 7 bases map to TRBD1. The CDR3 consists of 15 residues. CDR1 is SGHRS and CDR2 is YFSETQ in the germline V gene. V lost 0 bases, J lost 6 bases, and 8 bases stayed unmatched. For the CDR3, the DNA is TGCGCCAGCAGCTTGGGTCAGGGGGACTTAGCTGAAGCTTTCTTT. Its translation is CASSLGQGDLAEAFF.

This sequence joins TRBV6-2 or TRBV6-3 and TRBJ1-5, with TRBD1 identical over 10 bases. Germline assignment: CDR1 MNHEY and CDR2 SVGEGT. J was trimmed by 1 base and V by 5 bases; bases with no gene match: 11. This CDR3 comprises 18 residues. In nucleotides, the CDR3 is TGTGCCAGCAGTCACCGGGACAGGGGCATGATCAGCAATCAGCCCCAGCATTTT. This gives the protein CASSHRDRGMISNQPQHF.

V and J are TRBV30 and TRBJ2-1; 10 nucleotides align to TRBD2. The ends lost 2 bases at V and 2 bases at J; junction bases unmatched: 6. Germline CDR1 reads GTSNPN; CDR2 reads SVGIG (reference sequence). The CDR3 is 16 residues long. Here the CDR3 reads CAWSFRTSGPYNEQFF. In DNA form, the CDR3 reads TGTGCCTGGAGTTTTCGGACTAGCGGCCCCTACAATGAGCAGTTCTTC.

The J gene is TRBJ2-7, the V gene TRBV19; D uncertain. V shed 3 bases and J shed 0 bases, with 12 bases lying between them. The CDR3 totals 15 residues. The germline CDR1 and CDR2 sequences are LNHDA and SQIVND (reference sequence). CDR3 residues: CASSIRLLSSYEQYF. The DNA for the CDR3 is TGTGCCAGTAGTATCCGACTCTTGAGCTCCTACGAGCAGTACTTC.

The chain recombines TRBV9 with TRBJ2-1; D might be TRBD1 (6 bases). From germline, CDR1 is SGDLS and CDR2 YYNGEE. The CDR3 covers 17 residues. V dropped 0 bases and J dropped 8 bases, with 21 bases sitting between them. CDR3 coding DNA: TGTGCCAGCAGCGTAGACCTCGGGACACCTAGAGTCGATGAGCAGTTCTTC. This codes for CASSVDLGTPRVDEQFF.

The chain recombines TRBV11-2 with TRBJ1-1, with unresolved D. The germline V gene has CDR1 SGHAT and CDR2 FQNNGV. The CDR3 spans 13 residues. The V end was cut by 4 bases, the J end by 5 bases, with 11 bases between. The CDR3 DNA reads TGTGCCAGCAGCTCGACATTCTGGACTGAAGCTTTCTTT. It translates to CASSSTFWTEAFF.

The DNA of the CDR3 is TGTGCCAGCAGTTTACGGGGGCCCCGGGCCGGGGAGCTGTTTTTT. It yields the protein CASSLRGPRAGELFF. The chain carries TRBV6-5 and TRBJ2-2; D possibly uses TRBD1 or TRBD2 (6 bases each). The CDR3 consists of 15 residues. CDR1 is MNHEY and CDR2 is SVGAGI in the germline V gene. V was trimmed by 4 bases and J by 6 bases, leaving 15 bases between them.

The chain combines TRBV28 with TRBJ2-2, with 7 bases matching TRBD2. V shed 7 bases and J 5 bases; nucleotides not matched to a gene: 13. The CDR3 runs 16 residues. Germline V CDR1 and CDR2: MDHEN, SYDVKM. The CDR3 here is CASTNFAGGGTGELFF. The CDR3 DNA is TGTGCCAGCACCAACTTTGCGGGCGGGGGAACCGGGGAGCTGTTTTTT.

This chain joins TRBV14 and TRBJ1-6, with a tentative D call TRBD1 (5 bases). Between the trimmed V and J ends, which lost 0 bases and 4 bases, there was a span of 7 bases. CDR1 and CDR2 (germline): SGHDN, FVKESK. The CDR3 consists of 15 residues. This CDR3 is CASSQEGRYNSPLHF. For the CDR3, the DNA is TGTGCCAGCAGCCAAGAGGGACGGTATAATTCACCCCTCCACTTT.

The chain carries TRBV20-1 and TRBJ2-6, with D possibly matching TRBD1 (5 bases). Germline CDR1 DFQATT, CDR2 SNEGSKA (reference sequence). There are 17 residues in the CDR3. The V end was cut by 3 bases, the J end by 0 bases, with 15 bases between. CDR3 nucleotide sequence: TGCAGTGCTAGTAGTCCCGGCAGGGCCTCTGGGGCCAACGTCCTGACTTTC. This sequence encodes CSASSPGRASGANVLTF.

The chain uses TRBV6-5 and TRBJ2-5; 11 bases agree with TRBD1. Germline values: CDR1 MNHEY, CDR2 SVGAGI. The CDR3 extends over 13 amino acids. V dropped 10 bases and J dropped 5; count of bases not matched to a gene: 6. The CDR3 here is CATGTGGSETQYF. The CDR3 nucleotides are TGTGCCACCGGGACAGGGGGTTCGGAGACCCAGTACTTC.

On this clone itself: The junction differs from germline at one of its ends, possibly a read error. The genes are TRBV6-4 and TRBJ2-1; D may be TRBD2 (6 bases). From germline, CDR1 is MRHNA and CDR2 SNTAGT. The CDR3 extends over 16 amino acids. CDR3 residues: CASSHSTSSKVNEQFF. The DNA for the CDR3 is TGTGCCAGCAGTCACTCGACTAGTTCGAAAGTTAATGAGCAGTTCTTC.

This chain connects TRBV7-2 to TRBJ2-1; 15 bases map to TRBD2. The V and J ends lost 5 bases and 5 bases, in that order; junction bases with no gene match: 13. This CDR3 has 19 residues. Germline V gives CDR1 SGHTA, CDR2 FQGNSA. The CDR3 reads CASSRTSGRAVGQDNEQFF. The CDR3 region has the DNA TGTGCCAGCAGCAGGACTAGCGGGAGGGCCGTGGGGCAAGACAATGAGCAGTTCTTC.

The chain carries TRBV19 and TRBJ2-7; 9 bases fit TRBD1. Germline CDR1 is LNHDA and CDR2 is SQIVND (reference sequence). V was pared by 6 bases and J by 5 bases, with 11 bases of the junction left unmatched. This CDR3 region has 15 residues. The CDR3 loop reads CASSPGQGKTHEQYF. CDR3 coding DNA: TGTGCCAGTAGCCCTGGACAGGGGAAAACCCACGAGCAGTACTTC.

Only a few counts were recorded for this clone. The CDR3 reads CASSRTDRANQPQHF. CDR3 in DNA: TGTGCCAGCAGCCGGACGGACAGGGCGAATCAGCCCCAGCATTTT. The chain has TRBV5-6 and TRBJ1-5; 8 nucleotides line up with TRBD1. The CDR3 loop spans 15 amino acids. CDR1 and CDR2 from the germline V gene are SGHDT and YYEEEE. J lost 4 bases, V lost 4 bases, and 7 bases had no gene match.

This chain joins TRBV20-1 and TRBJ2-1; D is ambiguous. CDR1 is DFQATT, CDR2 SNEGSKA, per germline (reference sequence). Deletions cut 6 bases from V and 8 bases from J, with 11 bases between. This CDR3 spans 11 amino acids. As DNA, the CDR3 is TGCAGTGCCGCGGATTACTATGAGCAGTTCTTC. Encoded protein: CSAADYYEQFF.